This TCR beta chain was sequenced during a study of CXCR3-negative and CXCR3-positive naive CD8 T cells. Study context: Every library held about 1.5 +/- 0.3 million TRB reads, and the total came to around 140 million. Findings and limits, study-wide: Surface CD5 matched across naive subsets, and TRB CDR3 properties served to infer TCR strength. Both naive subsets, CXCR3-negative and CXCR3-positive, displayed similar TRBV-TRBJ usage, unlike memory cells. Both naive subsets had comparably high diversity; memory CD8+ cells much lower.

The CDR3 sequence is 11 residues long. Germline V gene data show CDR1 as LNHDA and CDR2 as SQIVND (reference sequence). The study made its TRB cDNA libraries by 5' RACE, adding UMI labels. From its re-call of the 5' RACE reads, TCRdb lists each CDR3 protein once, without DNA. The listing records more than 50,000 distinct CDR3 sequences. A remark on this clonotype: Its target is not known.

Sequencing input: naive CXCR3- CD8+ T cells from blood. Subset described: CD45RO-CCR7+CD27+CD95- naive CD8+ T cells lacking CXCR3 (TNR3-). The chain is built from TRBV19 and TRBJ2-5; the TRBD1 assignment by TCRdb is unverifiable without DNA. This TCR derives from a human donor in good health. Some clones in this sample may be carry-over from other donors' samples. The CDR3 loop reads CASTTGETQYF.